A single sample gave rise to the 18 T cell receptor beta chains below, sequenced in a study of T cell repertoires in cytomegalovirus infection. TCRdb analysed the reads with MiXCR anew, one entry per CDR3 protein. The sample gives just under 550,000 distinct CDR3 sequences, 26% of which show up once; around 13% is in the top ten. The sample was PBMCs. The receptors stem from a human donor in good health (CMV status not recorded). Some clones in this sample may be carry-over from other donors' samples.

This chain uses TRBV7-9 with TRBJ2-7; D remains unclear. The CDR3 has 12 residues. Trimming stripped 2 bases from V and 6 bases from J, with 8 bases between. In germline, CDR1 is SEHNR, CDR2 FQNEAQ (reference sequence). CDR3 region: CASSLSSLEQYF. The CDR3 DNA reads TGTGCCAGCAGCTTATCCTCTCTCGAGCAGTACTTC.

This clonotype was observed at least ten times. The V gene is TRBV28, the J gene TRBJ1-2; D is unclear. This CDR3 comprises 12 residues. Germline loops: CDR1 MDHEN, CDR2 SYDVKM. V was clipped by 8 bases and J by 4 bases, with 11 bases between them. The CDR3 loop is CASGTKGYGYTF. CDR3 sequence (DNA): TGTGCCAGCGGTACGAAGGGCTATGGCTACACCTTC.

The DNA of the CDR3 is TGTGCCAGTTTCAGCGGGGGAACGAGCTCTGGGGCCAACGTCCTGACTTTC. This encodes CASFSGGTSSGANVLTF. The chain is built from TRBV19 and TRBJ2-6, with 8 nucleotides matching TRBD2. Germline values: CDR1 LNHDA, CDR2 SQIVND (reference sequence). The J segment lost 0 bases and the V segment lost 8 bases, leaving 9 bases of the junction unmatched. This CDR3 has 17 amino acids.

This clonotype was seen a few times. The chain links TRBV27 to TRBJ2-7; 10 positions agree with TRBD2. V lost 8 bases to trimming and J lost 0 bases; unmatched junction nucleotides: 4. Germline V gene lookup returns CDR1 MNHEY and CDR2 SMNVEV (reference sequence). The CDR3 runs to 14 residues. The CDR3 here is CASPAGGRSYEQYV. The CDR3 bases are TGTGCCAGCCCAGCGGGAGGGCGCTCCTACGAGCAGTACGTC.

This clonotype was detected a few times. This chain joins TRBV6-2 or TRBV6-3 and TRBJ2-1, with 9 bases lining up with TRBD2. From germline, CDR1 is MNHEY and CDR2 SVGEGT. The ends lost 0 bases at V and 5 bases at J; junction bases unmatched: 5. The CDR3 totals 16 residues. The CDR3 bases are TGTGCCAGCAGTTACTCGCGCGGGAGGGATCACAATGAGCAGTTCTTC. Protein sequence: CASSYSRGRDHNEQFF.

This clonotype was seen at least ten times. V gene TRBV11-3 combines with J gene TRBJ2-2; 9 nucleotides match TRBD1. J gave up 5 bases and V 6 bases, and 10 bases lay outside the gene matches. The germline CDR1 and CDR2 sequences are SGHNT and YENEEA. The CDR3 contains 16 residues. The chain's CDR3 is CASRPAGTGRTGELFF. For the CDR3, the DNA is TGTGCCAGCAGACCTGCCGGGACAGGGCGGACCGGGGAGCTGTTTTTT.

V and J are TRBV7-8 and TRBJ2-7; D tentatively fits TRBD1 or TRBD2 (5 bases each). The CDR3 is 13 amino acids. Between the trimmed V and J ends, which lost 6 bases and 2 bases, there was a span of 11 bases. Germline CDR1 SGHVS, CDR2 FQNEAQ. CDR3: CASSTRGAYEQYV. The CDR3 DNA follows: TGTGCCAGCAGTACGAGGGGAGCCTACGAGCAGTACGTC.

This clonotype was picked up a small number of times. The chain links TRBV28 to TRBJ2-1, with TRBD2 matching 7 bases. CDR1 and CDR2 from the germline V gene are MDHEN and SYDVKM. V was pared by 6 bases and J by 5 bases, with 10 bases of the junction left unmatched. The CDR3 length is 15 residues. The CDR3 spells CASSSGLVIHNEQFF. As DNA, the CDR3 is TGTGCCAGCAGCTCAGGACTAGTCATCCACAATGAGCAGTTCTTC.

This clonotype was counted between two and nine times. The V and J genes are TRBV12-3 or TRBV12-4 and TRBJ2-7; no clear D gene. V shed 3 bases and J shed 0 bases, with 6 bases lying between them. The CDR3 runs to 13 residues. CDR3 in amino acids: CASSLAPSYEQYV. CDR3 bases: TGTGCCAGCAGTTTGGCGCCCTCCTACGAGCAGTACGTC.

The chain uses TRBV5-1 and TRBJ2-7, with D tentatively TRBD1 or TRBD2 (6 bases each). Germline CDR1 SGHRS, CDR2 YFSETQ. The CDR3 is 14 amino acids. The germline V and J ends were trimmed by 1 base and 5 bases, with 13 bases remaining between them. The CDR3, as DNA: TGCGCCAGCAGCTTGCTTAGGGGGGAGGACGAGCAGTACTTC. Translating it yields CASSLLRGEDEQYF.

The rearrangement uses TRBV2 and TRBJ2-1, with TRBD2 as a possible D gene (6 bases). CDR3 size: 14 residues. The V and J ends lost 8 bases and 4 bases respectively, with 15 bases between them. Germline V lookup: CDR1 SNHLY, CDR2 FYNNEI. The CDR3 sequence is CASVDVSGYNEQFF. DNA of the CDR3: TGTGCCAGCGTCGATGTTAGCGGTTACAATGAGCAGTTCTTC.

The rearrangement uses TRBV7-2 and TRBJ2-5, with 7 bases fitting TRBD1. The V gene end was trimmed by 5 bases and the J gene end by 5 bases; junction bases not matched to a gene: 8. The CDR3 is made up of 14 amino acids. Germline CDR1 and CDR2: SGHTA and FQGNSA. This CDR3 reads CASSLYQGEETQYF. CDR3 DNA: TGTGCCAGCAGCCTATATCAGGGGGAGGAGACCCAGTACTTC. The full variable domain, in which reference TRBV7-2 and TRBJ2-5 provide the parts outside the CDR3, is GAGVSQSPSNKVTEKGKDVELRCDPISGHTALYWYRQSLGQGLEFLIYFQGNSAPDKSGLPSDRFSAERTGGSVSTLTIQRTQQEDSAVYLCASSLYQGEETQYFGPGTRLLVL.

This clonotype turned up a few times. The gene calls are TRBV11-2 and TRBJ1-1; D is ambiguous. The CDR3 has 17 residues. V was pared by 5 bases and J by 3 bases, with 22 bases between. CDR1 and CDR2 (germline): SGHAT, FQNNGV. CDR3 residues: CASSQRANLYWDTEAFF. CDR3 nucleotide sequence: TGTGCCAGCAGCCAGAGGGCGAACCTATACTGGGACACTGAAGCTTTCTTT.

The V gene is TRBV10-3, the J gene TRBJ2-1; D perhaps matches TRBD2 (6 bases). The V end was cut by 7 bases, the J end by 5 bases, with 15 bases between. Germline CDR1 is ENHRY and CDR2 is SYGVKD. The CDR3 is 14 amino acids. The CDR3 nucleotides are TGTGCCATCACCCCGGGGGAGGCGAACAATGAGCAGTTCTTC. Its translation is CAITPGEANNEQFF.

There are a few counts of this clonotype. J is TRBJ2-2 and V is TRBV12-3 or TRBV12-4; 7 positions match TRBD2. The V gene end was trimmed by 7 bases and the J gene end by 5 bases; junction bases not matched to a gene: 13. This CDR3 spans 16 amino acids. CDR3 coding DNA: TGTGCCAGCACCCTCGGGTCGGGAGGAACTACCGGGGAGCTGTTTTTT. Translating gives CASTLGSGGTTGELFF.

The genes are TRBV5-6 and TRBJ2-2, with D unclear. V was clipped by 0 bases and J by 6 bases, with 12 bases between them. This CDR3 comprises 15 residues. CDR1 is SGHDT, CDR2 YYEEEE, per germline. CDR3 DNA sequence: TGTGCCAGCAGCTTGGTCTCACCTGAGGCCGGGGAGCTGTTTTTT. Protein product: CASSLVSPEAGELFF.

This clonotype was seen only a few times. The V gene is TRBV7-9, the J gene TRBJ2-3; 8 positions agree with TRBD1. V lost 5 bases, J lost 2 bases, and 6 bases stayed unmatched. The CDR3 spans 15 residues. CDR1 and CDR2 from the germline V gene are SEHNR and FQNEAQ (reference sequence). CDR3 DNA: TGTGCCAGCAGCGTCGAGGACAGGGACACAGATACGCAGTATTTT. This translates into CASSVEDRDTDTQYF.

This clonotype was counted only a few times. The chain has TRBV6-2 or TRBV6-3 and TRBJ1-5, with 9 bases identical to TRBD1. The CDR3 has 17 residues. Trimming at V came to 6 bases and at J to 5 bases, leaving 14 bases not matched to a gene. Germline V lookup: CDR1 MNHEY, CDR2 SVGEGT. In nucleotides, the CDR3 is TGTGCCAGCAGACCGGGACAGGGTTTTTTTAGGGATCAGCCCCAGCATTTT. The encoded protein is CASRPGQGFFRDQPQHF.